The entry that follows covers one T cell receptor beta chain sequence. These data are taken from a study of PD-1 blockade in classical Hodgkin lymphoma. Each and every patient relapsed after autologous stem cell transplantation, and patients got differing brentuximab vedotin exposure. TCRdb keeps only in-frame clones here, not all; method: immunoSEQ multiplex PCR. The sample lists some 150,000 clones, 78% occurring once. The specimen comprised peripheral blood mononuclear cells (PBMCs), sampled before the second cycle of nivolumab. This receptor was taken from a human donor with classical Hodgkin lymphoma.

The CDR3 is CASSIRDPPMGYGYTF. In DNA form, the CDR3 reads TGTGCCAGTAGTATCAGAGACCCCCCGATGGGCTATGGCTACACCTTC. The chain joins TRBV19 to TRBJ1-2, with D unresolved. Germline CDR1 is LNHDA and CDR2 is SQIVND (reference sequence). The CDR3 loop spans 16 amino acids. Trimming shortened V by 3 bases and J by 4 bases, and 18 bases separated the two germline ends.